What follows describes a single T cell receptor beta chain. The data were obtained in a study of shared clonotypes between healthy human individuals. V dropped 4 bases and J dropped 15 bases, with 16 bases sitting between them. Germline V lookup: CDR1 SQVTM, CDR2 ANQGSEA. The CDR3 covers 11 residues. Here immunoSEQ multiplex PCR was the method, and the copy in TCRdb shows in-frame clones only, minus some. The sample has 2 million to 3 million clones; roughly 93% are singletons. The source is a man between 18 and 35 years old in good health. Some clones in this sample may be carry-over from other donors' samples. V gene TRBV29-1 combines with J gene TRBJ2-1; a weak D match, TRBD2 (5 bases). Sequenced: naive CD4+ T cells from PBMCs. Regarding subset: CD45RA+ positively selected. The CDR3 DNA sequence: TGCAGCGTTGCCCCCGGGGTCAAGAGGTTCTTC. Its protein is CSVAPGVKRFF.